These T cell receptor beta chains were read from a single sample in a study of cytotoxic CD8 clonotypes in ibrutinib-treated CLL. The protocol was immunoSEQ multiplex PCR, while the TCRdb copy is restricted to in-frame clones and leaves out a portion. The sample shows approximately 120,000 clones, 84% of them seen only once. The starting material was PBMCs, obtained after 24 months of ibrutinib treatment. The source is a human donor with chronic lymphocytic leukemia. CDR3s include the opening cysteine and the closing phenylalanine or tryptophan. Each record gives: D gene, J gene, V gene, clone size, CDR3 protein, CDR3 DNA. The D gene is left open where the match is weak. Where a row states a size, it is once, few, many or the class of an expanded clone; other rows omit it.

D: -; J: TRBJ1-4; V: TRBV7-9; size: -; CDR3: CASSLGVFWTDGGEKLFF; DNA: TGTGCCAGCAGCTTAGGGGTTTTTTGGACAGATGGAGGTGAAAAACTGTTTTTT
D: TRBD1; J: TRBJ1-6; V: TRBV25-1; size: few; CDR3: CASRGGPTGTDSPLHF; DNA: TGTGCCAGCAGGGGGGGGCCGACAGGGACGGATTCACCCCTCCACTTT
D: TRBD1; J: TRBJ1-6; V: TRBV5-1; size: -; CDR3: CASSPGQGSSYNSPLHF; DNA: TGCGCCAGCAGCCCAGGACAGGGAAGCTCCTATAATTCACCCCTCCACTTT
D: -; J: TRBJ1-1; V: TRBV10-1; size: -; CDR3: CASSVRAGESTEAFF; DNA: TGCGCCAGCAGTGTTCGGGCAGGGGAGAGTACTGAAGCTTTCTTT
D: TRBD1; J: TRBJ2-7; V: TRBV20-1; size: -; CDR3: CSGQGRYEQYF; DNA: TGCAGTGGACAGGGACGATACGAGCAGTACTTC
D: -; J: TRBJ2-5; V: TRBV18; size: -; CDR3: CASSPGETQYF; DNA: TGTGCCAGCTCCCCGGGAGAGACCCAGTACTTC
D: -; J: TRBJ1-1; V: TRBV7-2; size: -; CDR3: CASSAGTANTEAFF; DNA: TGTGCCAGCAGCGCCGGGACGGCGAACACTGAAGCTTTCTTT
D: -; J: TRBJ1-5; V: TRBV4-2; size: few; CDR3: CASSQDLSEGRPQHF; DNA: TGTGCCAGCAGCCAAGATCTCTCCGAGGGAAGGCCCCAGCATTTT
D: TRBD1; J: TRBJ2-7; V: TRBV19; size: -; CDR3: CASSSGTVSYEQYF; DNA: TGTGCCAGTAGTTCGGGGACAGTCTCCTACGAGCAGTACTTC
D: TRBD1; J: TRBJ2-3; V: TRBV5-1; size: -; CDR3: CASSPRTGGYSTDTQYF; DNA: TGCGCCAGCAGCCCGCGGACAGGGGGCTATAGCACAGATACGCAGTATTTT
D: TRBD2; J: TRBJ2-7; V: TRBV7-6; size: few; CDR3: CASSLGPSGDYEQYF; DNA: TGTGCCAGCAGCTTAGGGCCTAGCGGGGACTACGAGCAGTACTTC
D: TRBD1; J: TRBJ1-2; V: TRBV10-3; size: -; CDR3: CAISAGTGGVGYTF; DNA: TGTGCCATCAGTGCCGGGACAGGGGGGGTCGGCTACACCTTC
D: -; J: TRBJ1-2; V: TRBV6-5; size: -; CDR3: CASSSRAPRGYGYTF; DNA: TGTGCCAGCAGTTCCCGGGCTCCTCGGGGCTATGGCTACACCTTC
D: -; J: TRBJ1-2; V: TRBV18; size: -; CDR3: CASSLDPDSLGYTF; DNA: TGTGCCAGCTCACTAGACCCCGACTCTCTTGGCTACACCTTC
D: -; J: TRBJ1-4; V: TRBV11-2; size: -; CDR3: CASSGSGWTNEKLFF; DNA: TGTGCCAGCAGCGGATCAGGGTGGACTAATGAAAAACTGTTTTTT
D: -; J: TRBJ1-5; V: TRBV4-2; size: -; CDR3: CASSLDRDPNQPQHF; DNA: TGTGCCAGCAGCTTGGACAGAGACCCTAATCAGCCCCAGCATTTT
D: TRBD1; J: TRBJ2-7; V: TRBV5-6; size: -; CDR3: CASSSYRGFYEQYF; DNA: TGTGCCAGCAGCTCGTACAGGGGGTTTTACGAGCAGTACTTC
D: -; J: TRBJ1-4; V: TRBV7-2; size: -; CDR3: CASSPGLRNEKLFF; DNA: TGTGCCAGCAGCCCGGGACTGCGGAATGAAAAACTGTTTTTT
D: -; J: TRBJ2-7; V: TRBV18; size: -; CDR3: CASSWDGSYEQYF; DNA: TGTGCCAGCTCCTGGGACGGATCCTACGAGCAGTACTTC
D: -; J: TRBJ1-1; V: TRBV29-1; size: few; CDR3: CSVEPREGEAFF; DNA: TGCAGCGTTGAACCCAGGGAGGGTGAAGCTTTCTTT
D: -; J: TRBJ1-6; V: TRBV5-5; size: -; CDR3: CASSLDRRGSYNSPLHF; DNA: TGTGCCAGCAGCTTGGACCGGAGGGGTTCCTATAATTCACCCCTCCACTTT
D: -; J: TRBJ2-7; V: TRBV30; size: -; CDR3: CAWSLDSFGSYEQYF; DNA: TGTGCCTGGAGTCTTGACTCCTTCGGATCCTACGAGCAGTACTTC
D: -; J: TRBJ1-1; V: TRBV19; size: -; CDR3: CASSIDRGRTEAFF; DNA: TGTGCCAGTAGTATAGACAGGGGACGCACTGAAGCTTTCTTT
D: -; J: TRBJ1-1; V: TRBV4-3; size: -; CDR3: CATSEPRNTEAFF; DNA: TGCGCCACCTCAGAACCAAGGAACACTGAAGCTTTCTTT
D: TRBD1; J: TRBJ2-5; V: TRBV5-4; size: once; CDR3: CASSPGTGFETQYF; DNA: TGTGCCAGCAGCCCCGGGACAGGGTTCGAGACCCAGTACTTC
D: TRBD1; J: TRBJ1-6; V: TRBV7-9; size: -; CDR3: CASSHGAGGLPVLGSPLHF; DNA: TGTGCCAGCAGCCACGGGGCAGGGGGTCTCCCGGTTTTAGGTTCACCCCTCCACTTT
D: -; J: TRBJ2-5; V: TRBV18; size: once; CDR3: CASSPPLGTETQYF; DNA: TGTGCCAGCTCACCACCGTTGGGGACGGAGACCCAGTACTTC
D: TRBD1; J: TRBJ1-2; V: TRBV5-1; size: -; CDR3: CASSPTGPRGYTF; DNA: TGCGCCAGCAGCCCGACAGGGCCTCGGGGCTACACCTTC
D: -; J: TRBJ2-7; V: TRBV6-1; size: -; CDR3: CASSERSQIEQYF; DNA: TGTGCCAGCAGTGAAAGGTCCCAGATCGAGCAGTACTTC
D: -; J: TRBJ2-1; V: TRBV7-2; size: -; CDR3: CASSFPGTEQFF; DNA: TGTGCCAGCAGCTTTCCCGGGACAGAGCAGTTCTTC
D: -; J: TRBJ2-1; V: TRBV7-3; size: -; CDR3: CASSLTFAGANEQFF; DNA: TGTGCCAGCAGCTTAACGTTTGCGGGGGCCAATGAGCAGTTCTTC
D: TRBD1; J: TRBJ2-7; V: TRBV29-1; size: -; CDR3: CSVVYIVGTGGYEQYF; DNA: TGCAGCGTTGTATATATAGTCGGGACAGGGGGTTACGAGCAGTACTTC
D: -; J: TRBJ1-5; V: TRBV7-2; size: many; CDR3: CASSLGTDQHF; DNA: TGTGCCAGCAGCTTAGGGACGGATCAGCATTTT
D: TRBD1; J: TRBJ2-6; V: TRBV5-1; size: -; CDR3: CASSWGQAGFSGANVLTF; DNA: TGCGCCAGCAGCTGGGGACAGGCGGGTTTTAGTGGGGCCAACGTCCTGACTTTC
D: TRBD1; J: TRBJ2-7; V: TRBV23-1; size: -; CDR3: CASSQGTGRRSGCEQYF; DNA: TGCGCCAGCAGTCAGGGGACAGGGAGACGATCTGGGTGCGAGCAGTACTTC
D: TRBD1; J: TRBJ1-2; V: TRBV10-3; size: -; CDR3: CAIREDRDYGYTF; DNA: TGTGCCATCAGGGAGGACAGGGATTATGGCTACACCTTC
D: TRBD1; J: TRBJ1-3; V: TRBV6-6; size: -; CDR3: CASSYSDRVNTIYF; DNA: TGTGCCAGCAGTTACTCGGACAGGGTGAACACCATATATTTT
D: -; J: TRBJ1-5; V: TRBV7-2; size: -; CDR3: CASSLQGPGSNQPQHF; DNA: TGTGCCAGCAGCTTGCAAGGACCTGGCAGCAATCAGCCCCAGCATTTT
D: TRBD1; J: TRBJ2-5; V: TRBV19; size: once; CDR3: CASSESTIGTGGHRETQYF; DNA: TGTGCCAGTAGCGAATCTACCATCGGGACAGGGGGCCACAGAGAGACCCAGTACTTC
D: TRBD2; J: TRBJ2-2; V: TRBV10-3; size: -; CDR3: CAISGFAGGKNTGELFF; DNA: TGTGCCATCAGTGGTTTCGCGGGGGGAAAGAACACCGGGGAGCTGTTTTTT
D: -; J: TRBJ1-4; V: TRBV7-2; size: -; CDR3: CASSPRMVPGEKLFF; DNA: TGTGCCAGCAGCCCGAGGATGGTTCCGGGAGAAAAACTGTTTTTT
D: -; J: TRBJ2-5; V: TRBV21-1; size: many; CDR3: CASSSLGVSQYF; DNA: TGTGCCAGCAGCTCCTTGGGGGTCTCCCAGTACTTC
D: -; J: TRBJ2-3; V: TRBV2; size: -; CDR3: CASSEGRWGADTQYF; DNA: TGTGCCAGCAGTGAAGGTCGATGGGGGGCAGATACGCAGTATTTT
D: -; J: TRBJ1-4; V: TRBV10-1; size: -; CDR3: CASIPWPQTHEKLFF; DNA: TGCGCCAGCATCCCCTGGCCCCAGACTCATGAAAAACTGTTTTTT
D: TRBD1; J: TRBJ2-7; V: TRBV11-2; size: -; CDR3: CASSWEIGGIYEQYF; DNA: TGTGCCAGCAGCTGGGAGATAGGGGGCATCTACGAGCAGTACTTC
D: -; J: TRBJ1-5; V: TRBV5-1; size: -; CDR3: CASSFAGSSNQPQHF; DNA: TGCGCCAGCAGCTTCGCAGGGTCGAGCAATCAGCCCCAGCATTTT
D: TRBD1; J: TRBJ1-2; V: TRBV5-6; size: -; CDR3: CASSPGTGYHGYTF; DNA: TGTGCCAGCAGCCCCGGGACAGGGTACCATGGCTACACCTTC
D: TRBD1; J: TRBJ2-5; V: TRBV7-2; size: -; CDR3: CASSSGQGAQETQYF; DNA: TGTGCCAGCAGCTCCGGGCAGGGGGCACAAGAGACCCAGTACTTC
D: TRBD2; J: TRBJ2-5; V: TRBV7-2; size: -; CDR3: CASSFGGGSQETQYF; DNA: TGTGCCAGCAGCTTTGGCGGGGGATCGCAAGAGACCCAGTACTTC
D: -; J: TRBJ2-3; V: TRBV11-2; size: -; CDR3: CASSLVQTTDTQYF; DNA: TGTGCCAGCAGCTTAGTTCAGACCACAGATACGCAGTATTTT